This passage covers 30 T cell receptor beta chains from one sample sequenced in a study of shared clonotypes between healthy human individuals. TCRdb's table, derived via immunoSEQ multiplex PCR, lists solely in-frame clones and lacks some. The repertoire holds about 1.1 million clones, with roughly 74% as singletons. Source material: memory CD4+ T cells from PBMCs. Subset given: CD45RA-negative fraction. Receptor source: a man between 18 and 29 years old in good health. Some clones in this sample may be carry-over from other donors' samples.

J is TRBJ2-3 and V is TRBV2; D might be TRBD2 (6 bases). The CDR3 is 15 residues long. From germline, CDR1 is SNHLY and CDR2 FYNNEI. Trimming removed 4 bases from V and 1 base from J, with 12 bases in between. The CDR3 reads CASSAYGGGTDTQYF. The CDR3 region has the DNA TGTGCCAGCAGTGCCTATGGCGGGGGCACAGATACGCAGTATTTT.

As concerns this clone: Other DNA sequences within the sample encode an identical CDR3. This sequence joins TRBV9 and TRBJ2-6; tentatively, D is TRBD1 (5 bases). V lost 1 base to trimming and J lost 4 bases, with 9 bases between them. Germline V gene sequence: CDR1 SGDLS, CDR2 YYNGEE. There are 15 residues in the CDR3. CDR3 coding DNA: TGTGCCAGCAGCGTAACAGGATCCGGGGCCAACGTCCTGACTTTC. Its translation is CASSVTGSGANVLTF.

The chain employs TRBV6-5 and TRBJ1-2; tentative D call: TRBD1 (6 bases). The CDR3 length is 14 residues. Trimming pared 6 bases from V and 7 bases from J, leaving 18 bases between. Germline V gene lookup returns CDR1 MNHEY and CDR2 SVGAGI. The CDR3, as DNA: TGTGCCAGCAGAGTTACGTACAGGGAAAGTGGCTACACCTTC. Its protein is CASRVTYRESGYTF.

The chain joins TRBV2 to TRBJ2-1; D is unclear. Trimming cost V 7 bases and J 9 bases, with 13 bases left between them. The V gene's germline CDR1 is SNHLY and CDR2 FYNNEI. The CDR3 is 12 residues long. The CDR3 sequence: CASTPEAREQFF. The CDR3 bases are TGTGCCAGCACCCCCGAGGCGCGTGAGCAGTTCTTC.

This chain links TRBV15 with TRBJ1-2; no reliable D call. V gave up 5 bases and J gave up 4 bases, with 8 bases separating them. CDR1 is LNHNV and CDR2 is YYDKDF in the germline V gene (reference sequence). CDR3 length: 12 residues. The CDR3 nucleotides are TGTGCCACCAGCGGCAACTTCTATGGCTACACCTTC. Protein: CATSGNFYGYTF.

The gene calls are TRBV7-9 and TRBJ2-4, with TRBD1 matching over 9 bases. Trimming cost V 1 base and J 3 bases; bases outside gene matches: 1. Germline CDR1 reads SEHNR; CDR2 reads FQNEAQ (reference sequence). The CDR3 extends over 15 amino acids. CDR3 protein: CASSLVTGGKNIQYF. The CDR3 nucleotides read TGTGCCAGCAGCTTAGTGACAGGGGGCAAAAACATTCAGTACTTC. The variable domain in full, completed from reference TRBV7-9 and TRBJ2-4, reads DTGVSQNPRHKITKRGQNVTFRCDPISEHNRLYWYRQTLGQGPEFLTYFQNEAQLEKSRLLSDRFSAERPKGSFSTLEIQRTEQGDSAMYLCASSLVTGGKNIQYFGAGTRLSVL.

This clone was seen a few times. The chain uses TRBV5-4 and TRBJ2-3, with D possibly TRBD2 on 6 matching bases. There are 16 residues in the CDR3. V lost 3 bases to trimming and J lost 2 bases, with 16 bases between them. Germline V CDR1 and CDR2: SGHNT, YYREEE (reference sequence). CDR3 DNA: TGTGCCAGCAGCTACCGGGCGGGACTTCACACAGATACGCAGTATTTT. Amino acids: CASSYRAGLHTDTQYF.

The chain recombines TRBV6-6 with TRBJ1-4; D is possibly TRBD1 (5 bases). The germline CDR1 and CDR2 sequences are MNHNY and SVGAGI (reference sequence). V lost 6 bases and J 6 bases, leaving 17 bases between the germline ends. This CDR3 has 15 residues. The CDR3 protein is CASSSRVGGDEKLFF. CDR3 bases: TGTGCCAGCAGCTCCCGGGTGGGGGGGGATGAAAAACTGTTTTTT.

In its sample, this clone was seen many times. In the same sample, other DNA sequences code for this CDR3. V and J are TRBV7-6 and TRBJ1-1; tentative D call: TRBD1 (6 bases). Germline-derived CDR1 and CDR2 are SGHVS and FNYEAQ. The CDR3 is 14 residues long. Trimming took 2 bases from V and 2 from J, leaving 9 bases between them. The CDR3 here is CASSLQGLNTEAFF. The CDR3 DNA sequence: TGTGCCAGCAGCTTACAGGGGCTCAACACTGAAGCTTTCTTT.

CDR3 DNA: TGTGCCAGCAGTGAATGGCGGACTAGCGGGAGGGAGGCAGATACGCAGTATTTT. Its translation is CASSEWRTSGREADTQYF. The genes are TRBV2 and TRBJ2-3, with TRBD2 identical over 15 bases. Germline V CDR1 and CDR2: SNHLY, FYNNEI. The CDR3 covers 18 residues. With 2 bases clipped from V and 4 bases from J, the junction kept 7 bases outside the gene matches.

This clone occurred a few times. V is TRBV21-1 and J is TRBJ2-3; the table gives TRBD1 as D, unverified against the DNA. TRBV21-1 is tagged as a pseudogene. This CDR3 contains 15 residues. The CDR3 is CASSKKGGGSDTQYF. CDR3 sequence (DNA): TGTGCCAGCAGCAAAAAAGGGGGCGGGTCAGATACGCAGTATTTT.

The chain carries TRBV5-4 and TRBJ2-1, with 10 bases fitting TRBD2. J was trimmed by 4 bases and V by 3 bases; bases with no gene match: 4. In germline, CDR1 is SGHNT, CDR2 YYREEE (reference sequence). The CDR3 has 15 residues. CDR3 region: CASSSTSGVYNEQFF. In DNA, the CDR3 is TGTGCCAGCAGCTCAACTAGCGGGGTGTACAATGAGCAGTTCTTC.

The J gene is TRBJ2-1, the V gene TRBV30; D gene uncertain. Germline V CDR1 and CDR2: GTSNPN, SVGIG (reference sequence). The CDR3 is 13 amino acids. V was pared by 2 bases and J by 6 bases, with 11 bases between. The CDR3, as DNA: TGTGCCTGGAGTTACGGACGCTTCAATGAGCAGTTCTTC. Protein: CAWSYGRFNEQFF.

CDR3 region: CASSLSSGRPELFF. The CDR3 region has the DNA TGTGCCAGCAGCCTATCTAGCGGGAGGCCAGAGCTGTTTTTT. The gene calls are TRBV5-4 and TRBJ2-2, with TRBD2 identical over 11 bases. Germline-derived CDR1 and CDR2 are SGHNT and YYREEE (reference sequence). CDR3 length: 14 residues. Trimming at V came to 4 bases and at J to 11 bases, leaving 7 bases not matched to a gene.

This chain links TRBV6-1 with TRBJ2-7; D is ambiguous. CDR3 length: 12 residues. The V gene's germline CDR1 is MNHNS and CDR2 SASEGT. Between the trimmed V and J ends, which lost 5 bases and 2 bases, there was a span of 7 bases. CDR3 sequence: CASSTTAYEQYF. The CDR3 DNA is TGTGCCAGCAGTACCACAGCCTACGAGCAGTACTTC.

This clone was detected ten times or more. This rearrangement joins TRBV28 to TRBJ1-4; 9 nucleotides align to TRBD1. The CDR3 is 15 amino acids. Trimming cost V 6 bases and J 8 bases; bases outside gene matches: 10. Per germline, CDR1 MDHEN and CDR2 SYDVKM. The CDR3 nucleotides read TGTGCCAGCAGAAACTGGGGACAGGGCGAGGAAAAACTGTTTTTT. Translated: CASRNWGQGEEKLFF.

In this sample, this clone turned up once. The germline gene is not matched at one end of the junction; a read error may be the cause. J is TRBJ2-3 and V is TRBV18, with a possible D match to TRBD1 (5 bases). The CDR3 covers 12 residues. Germline CDR1 is KGHSH and CDR2 is LQKENI. CDR3 sequence (DNA): TGTGCCAGCTCATCTTCGACAGAAACGCAGTATTTT. Encoded protein: CASSSSTETQYF. Combining the CDR3 with reference TRBV18 and TRBJ2-3 gives the whole variable domain NAGVMQNPRHLVRRRGQEARLRCSPMKGHSHVYWYRQLPEEGLKFMVYLQKENIIDESGMPKERFSAEFPKEGPSILRIQQVVRGDSAAYFCASSSSTETQYFGPGTRLTVL.

This clone was detected once. The CDR3 loop reads CASSYVGSRTDTQYF. DNA of the CDR3: TGTGCCAGCAGTTACGTCGGGAGCCGCACAGATACGCAGTATTTT. This chain connects TRBV6-5 to TRBJ2-3; tentatively, D is TRBD2 (6 bases). V lost 2 bases and J lost 1, with 10 bases in between. In germline, CDR1 is MNHEY, CDR2 SVGAGI. The length of the CDR3 is 15 residues.

This chain joins TRBV7-7 and TRBJ2-3; TRBD2 might be the D (6 bases). With 5 bases removed from V and 0 bases from J, the gap between germline ends came to 9 bases. The CDR3 has 14 amino acids. Germline CDR1 is SSHAT and CDR2 is FNYEAQ (reference sequence). This CDR3 is CASSPGLSTDTQYF. The CDR3 DNA reads TGTGCCAGCAGCCCGGGACTCAGCACAGATACGCAGTATTTT. The full variable domain, in which reference TRBV7-7 and TRBJ2-3 provide the parts outside the CDR3, is GAGVSQSPRYKVTKRGQDVTLRCDPISSHATLYWYQQALGQGPEFLTYFNYEAQPDKSGLPSDRFSAERPEGSISTLTIQRTEQRDSAMYRCASSPGLSTDTQYFGPGTRLTVL.

The chain employs TRBV2 and TRBJ2-7; D perhaps matches TRBD2 (5 bases). CDR1 SNHLY and CDR2 FYNNEI come from the germline V gene. The CDR3 length is 14 residues. The V end was cut by 8 bases, the J end by 4 bases, with 18 bases between. The CDR3 coding sequence is TGTGCCAGCGGTAGACATAGGACGGGATACGAGCAGTACTTC. It yields the protein CASGRHRTGYEQYF.

This clone was found a few times. Other DNA sequences from this sample encode an identical CDR3 as well. The gene calls are TRBV5-4 and TRBJ1-1; D uncertain. Looked up from germline, CDR1 is SGHNT and CDR2 is YYREEE (reference sequence). Trimming removed 0 bases at V and 1 base at J, with 7 bases between. This CDR3 region has 14 residues. CDR3 in amino acids: CASSLAGRNTEAFF. Here the CDR3 DNA reads TGTGCCAGCAGCTTGGCCGGACGGAACACTGAAGCTTTCTTT. The variable domain in full, completed from reference TRBV5-4 and TRBJ1-1, reads ETGVTQSPTHLIKTRGQQVTLRCSSQSGHNTVSWYQQALGQGPQFIFQYYREEENGRGNFPPRFSGLQFPNYSSELNVNALELDDSALYLCASSLAGRNTEAFFGQGTRLTVV.

J is TRBJ2-7 and V is TRBV7-2; 10 nucleotides agree with TRBD1. V trimming: 6 bases; J trimming: 0 bases; junction bases outside the gene matches: 2. The germline CDR1 and CDR2 sequences are SGHTA and FQGNSA. CDR3 size: 14 residues. The CDR3 here is CASRRQGASYEQYF. Written as DNA, the CDR3 is TGTGCCAGCAGAAGACAGGGGGCCTCCTACGAGCAGTACTTC.

V gene TRBV9 combines with J gene TRBJ2-1, with TRBD2 matching over 12 bases. CDR1 and CDR2 (germline): SGDLS, YYNGEE. The CDR3 extends over 15 amino acids. V was clipped by 2 bases and J by 8 bases; unmatched bases: 5. The CDR3 reads CASSVRPSGRDEQFF. The CDR3 region has the DNA TGTGCCAGCAGCGTCCGGCCTAGCGGGAGGGATGAGCAGTTCTTC.

This chain uses TRBV30 with TRBJ1-5; D is uncertain. Germline V gene sequence: CDR1 GTSNPN, CDR2 SVGIG (reference sequence). This CDR3 has 13 amino acids. V lost 1 base and J lost 6, with 10 bases in between. The CDR3, as DNA: TGTGCCTGGAGTGGGGGTTGGAGTCAGCCCCAGCATTTT. Translation: CAWSGGWSQPQHF.

V gene TRBV28 combines with J gene TRBJ2-7; TRBD1 agrees at 7 bases. CDR1 MDHEN and CDR2 SYDVKM come from the germline V gene. This CDR3 comprises 12 residues. With 2 bases clipped from V and 6 bases from J, the junction kept 1 base outside the gene matches. In nucleotides, the CDR3 is TGTGCCAGCAGTTTAAAGGGGGCCGAGCAGTACTTC. Translating it yields CASSLKGAEQYF.

This rearrangement joins TRBV5-4 to TRBJ2-1; no firm D call. In germline, CDR1 is SGHNT, CDR2 YYREEE (reference sequence). This CDR3 is built from 16 residues. V was cut by 0 bases and J by 0 bases, with 10 bases left in between. CDR3 protein: CASSLGQASSYNEQFF. The CDR3 DNA follows: TGTGCCAGCAGCTTGGGGCAGGCCAGCTCCTACAATGAGCAGTTCTTC. Full variable domain (missing parts from reference TRBV5-4 and TRBJ2-1): ETGVTQSPTHLIKTRGQQVTLRCSSQSGHNTVSWYQQALGQGPQFIFQYYREEENGRGNFPPRFSGLQFPNYSSELNVNALELDDSALYLCASSLGQASSYNEQFFGPGTRLTVL.

This clone showed up just a few times. The CDR3 region is CASSVSAGGTDTQYF. CDR3 DNA: TGTGCCAGCAGCGTCTCAGCGGGCGGCACAGATACGCAGTATTTT. The chain combines TRBV9 with TRBJ2-3, with D possibly matching TRBD2 (6 bases). The CDR3 is made up of 15 amino acids. The V end was cut by 2 bases, the J end by 1 base, with 11 bases between. Germline CDR1 reads SGDLS; CDR2 reads YYNGEE.

The chain links TRBV6-5 to TRBJ1-1; D is unresolved. The CDR3 runs 14 residues. Per the germline V gene, CDR1 is MNHEY and CDR2 is SVGAGI. The germline V and J ends were trimmed by 2 bases and 1 base, with 8 bases remaining between them. The CDR3 sequence: CASSYNGRNTEAFF. For the CDR3, the DNA is TGTGCCAGCAGTTACAATGGGAGGAACACTGAAGCTTTCTTT.

The chain couples TRBV7-2 to TRBJ2-7, with 9 bases matching TRBD1. V shed 3 bases and J 3 bases; nucleotides not matched to a gene: 6. The CDR3 covers 15 residues. Germline CDR1 reads SGHTA; CDR2 reads FQGNSA. The CDR3 sequence: CASSFGTGSFYEQYF. In nucleotides, the CDR3 is TGTGCCAGCAGCTTTGGGACAGGGAGTTTCTACGAGCAGTACTTC.

V and J are TRBV11-2 and TRBJ1-1, with TRBD1 identical over 11 bases. This CDR3 comprises 18 residues. The germline V gene has CDR1 SGHAT and CDR2 FQNNGV. V trimming: 5 bases; J trimming: 1 base; junction bases outside the gene matches: 12. CDR3 in amino acids: CASSTRTGGAGENTEAFF. The CDR3, as DNA: TGTGCCAGCAGCACCCGGACAGGGGGCGCCGGCGAGAACACTGAAGCTTTCTTT.